These 32 T cell receptor beta chains share one sample of origin, sequenced in a study of blood T cell repertoires in COVID-19. Only in-frame clones appear in the TCRdb table, and some are missing; sequencing was by immunoSEQ multiplex PCR. The table includes about 200,000 clones, under 90% detected once. Specimen: peripheral blood. The receptors were gathered from a man aged 55 to 69 who had recovered from COVID-19.

This clone has only a few counts. The V gene is TRBV6-1, the J gene TRBJ1-5; D not certain. This CDR3 region has 15 residues. Trimming cost V 3 bases and J 3 bases, with 12 bases left between them. Germline values: CDR1 MNHNS, CDR2 SASEGT. The CDR3 is CASSDQPKTNQPQHF. The CDR3 region has the DNA TGTGCCAGCAGTGACCAACCTAAAACCAATCAGCCCCAGCATTTT.

The chain employs TRBV12-3 or TRBV12-4 and TRBJ1-4, with D possibly matching TRBD1 (5 bases). The length of the CDR3 is 13 residues. V shed 6 bases and J shed 6 bases, with 11 bases lying between them. Here the CDR3 reads CASSRQGYEKLFF. CDR3 nucleotide sequence: TGTGCCAGCAGCCGGCAGGGATATGAAAAACTGTTTTTT.

V usage is TRBV20-1 and J usage is TRBJ2-7; D is uncertain. Trimming removed 3 bases at V and 5 bases at J, with 5 bases between. Germline V gene sequence: CDR1 DFQATT, CDR2 SNEGSKA (reference sequence). The CDR3 contains 10 residues. Here the CDR3 DNA reads TGCAGTGCTAGTATTAACGAGCAGTACTTC. It encodes CSASINEQYF.

The chain has TRBV27 and TRBJ2-6; 7 positions match TRBD1. V dropped 4 bases and J dropped 1; count of bases not matched to a gene: 4. The CDR3 covers 16 residues. In germline, CDR1 is MNHEY, CDR2 SMNVEV (reference sequence). CDR3 in DNA: TGTGCCAGCAGTTCCCTCAGGGGGTCTGGGGCCAACGTCCTGACTTTC. Translation gives CASSSLRGSGANVLTF.

The rearrangement links TRBV5-1 to TRBJ2-7; the match to TRBD1 covers 10 bases. The CDR3 runs 17 residues. The germline gives CDR1 SGHRS, CDR2 YFSETQ. V was clipped by 3 bases and J by 3 bases; unmatched bases: 12. CDR3 protein: CASSSGQGSLRDYEQYF. Written as DNA, the CDR3 is TGCGCCAGCAGCTCGGGACAGGGGTCCCTAAGAGACTACGAGCAGTACTTC.

The chain combines TRBV6-2 or TRBV6-3 with TRBJ2-2, with 8 bases identical to TRBD2. CDR3 length: 16 residues. The junction had 8 bases not matched to a gene; V was cut back by 6 bases and J by 2 bases. Germline CDR1 and CDR2: MNHEY and SVGEGT. CDR3 amino acids: CASSRGREVNTGELFF. The CDR3, as DNA: TGTGCCAGCAGCCGAGGGCGGGAGGTCAACACCGGGGAGCTGTTTTTT.

The chain is built from TRBV6-1 and TRBJ1-2; D gene uncertain. Germline CDR1 and CDR2: MNHNS and SASEGT. Trimming left V 3 bases short and J 7 bases short, with 12 bases between. This CDR3 is built from 13 residues. The CDR3 protein is CASSDISRGGYTF. DNA of the CDR3: TGTGCCAGCAGTGACATTAGCCGGGGTGGCTACACCTTC.

This clone was observed a single time. The rearrangement links TRBV9 to TRBJ2-7; tentatively, D is TRBD2 (5 bases). Germline V gene lookup returns CDR1 SGDLS and CDR2 YYNGEE. V gave up 0 bases and J gave up 1 base, with 11 bases separating them. The length of the CDR3 is 15 residues. CDR3 in amino acids: CASSVVAGSSYEQYF. DNA of the CDR3: TGTGCCAGCAGCGTAGTGGCGGGTAGTTCCTACGAGCAGTACTTC.

In this sample, this clone turned up once. The chain combines TRBV20-1 with TRBJ1-1; perhaps TRBD1 as D (6 bases). Germline CDR1 is DFQATT and CDR2 is SNEGSKA (reference sequence). The V gene lost 3 bases and the J gene lost 5 bases, with 16 bases spanning the gap. The CDR3 sequence is 14 residues long. This CDR3 is CSASKTTGITEAFF. The CDR3 DNA reads as TGCAGTGCTAGTAAGACAACAGGGATTACTGAAGCTTTCTTT.

The rearrangement links TRBV19 to TRBJ2-7, with 14 nucleotides matching TRBD2. This CDR3 has 15 amino acids. From germline, CDR1 is LNHDA and CDR2 SQIVND (reference sequence). V dropped 3 bases and J dropped 5; count of bases not matched to a gene: 3. CDR3 residues: CASSMGTSGRNEQYF. DNA for the CDR3: TGTGCCAGTAGTATGGGGACTAGCGGGAGAAACGAGCAGTACTTC.

V usage is TRBV11-2 and J usage is TRBJ2-3; 7 bases match TRBD1. Germline CDR1 SGHAT, CDR2 FQNNGV. The CDR3 has 15 amino acids. V shed 2 bases, J shed 0 bases, and the junction held 2 bases outside the gene matches. The CDR3 is CASSLYRGSTDTQYF. CDR3 coding DNA: TGTGCCAGCAGCTTATACAGGGGCAGCACAGATACGCAGTATTTT.

J is TRBJ2-6 and V is TRBV5-5; D not resolved. CDR1 and CDR2 (germline): SGHKS, YYEKEE (reference sequence). V shed 0 bases and J shed 3 bases, with 7 bases lying between them. CDR3 size: 15 residues. This CDR3 is CASSLALNGANVLTF. The CDR3 DNA follows: TGTGCCAGCAGCTTGGCGTTAAATGGGGCCAACGTCCTGACTTTC.

CDR3 region: CASSLPGQGRGEQFF. The CDR3 region has the DNA TGTGCCAGCAGCTTGCCGGGACAGGGGAGAGGTGAGCAGTTCTTC. The chain has TRBV7-9 and TRBJ2-1; 10 bases map to TRBD1. Germline CDR1 SEHNR, CDR2 FQNEAQ (reference sequence). This CDR3 is 15 amino acids long. J was trimmed by 9 bases and V by 3 bases; bases with no gene match: 8.

The chain carries TRBV14 and TRBJ2-1; a possible D gene is TRBD1 (5 bases). The ends were cut back, 0 bases at V and 11 bases at J, with 20 bases in the middle. This CDR3 spans 16 amino acids. Germline V CDR1 and CDR2: SGHDN, FVKESK. The CDR3 reads CASSQERQGRSSKQFF. The CDR3 DNA sequence: TGTGCCAGCAGCCAAGAGAGGCAGGGTCGGTCTTCTAAGCAGTTCTTC.

The chain combines TRBV5-6 with TRBJ2-3; possible D gene TRBD1, 6 bases. CDR1 is SGHDT, CDR2 YYEEEE, per germline. The CDR3 totals 12 residues. V lost 0 bases to trimming and J lost 13 bases, with 12 bases between them. The CDR3 DNA follows: TGTGCCAGCAGCTTGGTACAGGGATCGGAGTATTTT. It specifies CASSLVQGSEYF.

The chain recombines TRBV19 with TRBJ1-1; TRBD1 agrees at 7 bases. The CDR3 runs to 13 residues. V lost 7 bases to trimming and J lost 10 bases; unmatched junction nucleotides: 12. Per the germline V gene, CDR1 is LNHDA and CDR2 is SQIVND (reference sequence). CDR3 sequence: CASTPGQRFGAFF. CDR3 sequence (DNA): TGTGCCAGTACGCCGGGACAGCGTTTCGGAGCTTTCTTT. Drawing the rest from reference TRBV19 and TRBJ1-1, the complete variable domain is DGGITQSPKYLFRKEGQNVTLSCEQNLNHDAMYWYRQDPGQGLRLIYYSQIVNDFQKGDIAEGYSVSREKKESFPLTVTSAQKNPTAFYLCASTPGQRFGAFFGQGTRLTVV.

DNA for the CDR3: TGTGCCAGTAGTGACCCGGCGGCTAATGAAAAACTGTTTTTT. It codes for CASSDPAANEKLFF. The chain combines TRBV19 with TRBJ1-4; no clear D. Trimming took off 5 bases at V and 3 bases at J, with 10 bases between the two ends. The germline V gene has CDR1 LNHDA and CDR2 SQIVND (reference sequence). This CDR3 is 14 amino acids long.

This clone was recorded once. This chain connects TRBV5-1 to TRBJ2-3, with 9 bases fitting TRBD1. Germline V gives CDR1 SGHRS, CDR2 YFSETQ. This CDR3 spans 17 amino acids. V lost 2 bases, J lost 6 bases, and 13 bases stayed unmatched. Written as DNA, the CDR3 is TGCGCCAGCAGCTTCTATCGGGGACAGGGAAGTCCGGATACGCAGTATTTT. As protein: CASSFYRGQGSPDTQYF. Together with reference TRBV5-1 and TRBJ2-3, the CDR3 gives the full variable domain: KAGVTQTPRYLIKTRGQQVTLSCSPISGHRSVSWYQQTPGQGLQFLFEYFSETQRNKGNFPGRFSGRQFSNSRSEMNVSTLELGDSALYLCASSFYRGQGSPDTQYFGPGTRLTVL.

The chain recombines TRBV7-9 with TRBJ1-5; D not certain. The CDR3 length is 15 residues. Deletions cut 1 base from V and 3 bases from J, with 10 bases between. CDR1 SEHNR and CDR2 FQNEAQ come from the germline V gene (reference sequence). CDR3: CASSLEGRDNQPQHF. The CDR3 DNA sequence: TGTGCCAGCAGCTTAGAGGGCCGGGACAATCAGCCCCAGCATTTT.

V is TRBV4-1 and J is TRBJ1-1; D may be TRBD1 (5 bases). The CDR3 consists of 17 residues. V was trimmed by 0 bases and J by 0 bases, leaving 14 bases between them. Germline CDR1 is MGHRA and CDR2 is YSYEKL. CDR3 nucleotide sequence: TGCGCCAGCAGCCAAGATACGTTTGGGGGGTTGAACACTGAAGCTTTCTTT. It is translated as CASSQDTFGGLNTEAFF.

The rearrangement uses TRBV28 and TRBJ2-2; TRBD2 aligns across 9 bases. The junction had 11 bases not matched to a gene; V was cut back by 7 bases and J by 5 bases. The CDR3 consists of 16 residues. Germline lookup yields CDR1 MDHEN and CDR2 SYDVKM. CDR3 in DNA: TGTGCCAGCATCGCTAGCGGGAAAGCTAGGACCGGGGAGCTGTTTTTT. This encodes CASIASGKARTGELFF.

The rearrangement joins TRBV12-5 to TRBJ1-2, with 7 bases identical to TRBD1. Germline V gives CDR1 LGHNT, CDR2 FRNRAP. The CDR3 has 14 residues. The V segment lost 4 bases and the J segment 2 bases; nucleotides outside the gene matches: 4. CDR3 sequence reads: CASGWTGQNYGYTF. CDR3 sequence (DNA): TGTGCTAGTGGTTGGACGGGACAGAACTATGGCTACACCTTC.

The V call is TRBV7-2, the J call TRBJ2-3; TRBD2 agrees at 8 bases. This CDR3 has 16 amino acids. The J segment lost 0 bases and the V segment lost 1 base, leaving 3 bases of the junction unmatched. CDR1 and CDR2 from the germline V gene are SGHTA and FQGNSA. CDR3 bases: TGTGCCAGCAGCTTAGGACTAGCGTCTAGCACAGATACGCAGTATTTT. Translating it yields CASSLGLASSTDTQYF.

This clone turned up a few times. This chain connects TRBV19 to TRBJ2-2, with 12 bases lining up with TRBD1. The CDR3 length is 16 residues. CDR1 LNHDA and CDR2 SQIVND come from the germline V gene (reference sequence). The trim removed 5 bases at V and 6 bases at J, leaving 7 bases unmatched. The CDR3 reads CASSPWGQGAAGELFF. The CDR3 DNA sequence: TGTGCCAGTAGTCCCTGGGGACAGGGGGCAGCCGGGGAGCTGTTTTTT.

The chain is built from TRBV19 and TRBJ2-5; 8 bases are a match to TRBD1. V shed 6 bases and J 4 bases; nucleotides not matched to a gene: 4. This CDR3 contains 13 residues. The germline V gene encodes CDR1 LNHDA and CDR2 SQIVND (reference sequence). CDR3: CASSETGAETQYF. DNA of the CDR3: TGTGCCAGTAGCGAGACAGGGGCAGAGACCCAGTACTTC.

The V and J genes are TRBV29-1 and TRBJ1-2; possibly TRBD1 for D (6 bases). The CDR3 runs to 13 residues. V was cut by 6 bases and J by 8 bases, with 19 bases left in between. Germline lookup yields CDR1 SQVTM and CDR2 ANQGSEA. CDR3 amino acids: CSVGAARMIGYTF. In DNA form, the CDR3 reads TGCAGCGTGGGGGCGGCTAGAATGATCGGCTACACCTTC. The full variable domain, with the rest looked up from reference TRBV29-1 and TRBJ1-2, is SAVISQKPSRDICQRGTSLTIQCQVDSQVTMMFWYRQQPGQSLTLIATANQGSEATYESGFVIDKFPISRPNLTFSTLTVSNMSPEDSSIYLCSVGAARMIGYTFGSGTRLTVV.

The chain has TRBV7-9 and TRBJ2-1; a weak D match, TRBD2 (5 bases). The ends were cut back, 2 bases at V and 2 bases at J, with 13 bases in the middle. Per the germline V gene, CDR1 is SEHNR and CDR2 is FQNEAQ (reference sequence). The CDR3 runs 16 residues. CDR3 loop: CASSLSGRSTYNEQFF. The CDR3 DNA reads as TGTGCCAGCAGCTTAAGCGGCAGGAGTACCTACAATGAGCAGTTCTTC.

The V gene is TRBV6-5, the J gene TRBJ2-1; 11 nucleotides match TRBD2. The CDR3 is made up of 16 amino acids. CDR1 is MNHEY and CDR2 is SVGAGI in the germline V gene. V was clipped by 2 bases and J by 5 bases; unmatched bases: 5. The CDR3 coding sequence is TGTGCCAGCAGTTACACATTAGCGGGGGGGAACAATGAGCAGTTCTTC. Translating gives CASSYTLAGGNNEQFF.

J is TRBJ2-7 and V is TRBV5-4, with D perhaps matching TRBD1 (7 bases). V was pared by 4 bases and J by 2 bases, with 13 bases between. CDR1 is SGHNT and CDR2 is YYREEE in the germline V gene (reference sequence). This CDR3 has 14 residues. In DNA, the CDR3 is TGTGCCAGCAGCCCTGGAGGGGGCGCCTACGAGCAGTACTTC. Protein product: CASSPGGGAYEQYF.

The rearrangement joins TRBV19 to TRBJ2-3, with 7 bases aligning to TRBD2. Per the germline V gene, CDR1 is LNHDA and CDR2 is SQIVND (reference sequence). This CDR3 comprises 14 residues. The ends lost 7 bases at V and 5 bases at J; junction bases unmatched: 9. The CDR3 DNA follows: TGTGCCAGTACCAAAGGGAGGGAGGGAGATACGCAGTATTTT. Protein sequence: CASTKGREGDTQYF.

This clone has more than one count but fewer than ten. The V gene is TRBV5-1, the J gene TRBJ2-5, with D unresolved. This CDR3 has 11 residues. Trimming stripped 4 bases from V and 2 bases from J, with 3 bases between. Germline V gives CDR1 SGHRS, CDR2 YFSETQ. The CDR3: CASSQQETQYF. The CDR3 region has the DNA TGCGCCAGCAGCCAGCAAGAGACCCAGTACTTC.

The chain uses TRBV12-3 or TRBV12-4 and TRBJ1-2; 7 bases map to TRBD1. The CDR3 sequence is 13 residues long. The V gene end was trimmed by 6 bases and the J gene end by 7 bases; junction bases not matched to a gene: 8. The CDR3 reads CASSLDRRGGYTF. CDR3 sequence (DNA): TGTGCCAGCAGCCTGGACAGGAGGGGTGGCTACACCTTC.